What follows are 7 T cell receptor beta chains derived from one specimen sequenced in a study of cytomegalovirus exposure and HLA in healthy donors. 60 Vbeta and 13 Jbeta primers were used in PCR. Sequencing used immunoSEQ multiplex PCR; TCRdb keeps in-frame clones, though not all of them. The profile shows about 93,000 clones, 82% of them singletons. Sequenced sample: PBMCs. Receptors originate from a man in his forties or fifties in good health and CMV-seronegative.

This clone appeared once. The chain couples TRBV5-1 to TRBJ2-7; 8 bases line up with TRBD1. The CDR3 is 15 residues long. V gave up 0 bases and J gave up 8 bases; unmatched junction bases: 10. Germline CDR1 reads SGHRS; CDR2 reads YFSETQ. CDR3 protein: CASSLDGQGADQQYF. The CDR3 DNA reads TGCGCCAGCAGCTTGGACGGTCAGGGGGCTGACCAGCAGTACTTC.

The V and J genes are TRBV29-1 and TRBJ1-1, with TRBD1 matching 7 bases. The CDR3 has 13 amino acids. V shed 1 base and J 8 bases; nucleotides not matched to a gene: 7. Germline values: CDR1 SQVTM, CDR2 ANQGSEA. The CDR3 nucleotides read TGCAGCGTTGAAGGCTCCACAGGGGTCGAAGCTTTCTTT. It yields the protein CSVEGSTGVEAFF.

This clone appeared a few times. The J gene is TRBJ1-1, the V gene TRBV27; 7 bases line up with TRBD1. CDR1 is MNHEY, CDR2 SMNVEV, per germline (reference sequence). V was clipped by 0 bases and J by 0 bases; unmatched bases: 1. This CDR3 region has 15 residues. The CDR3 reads CASSLSGTVNTEAFF. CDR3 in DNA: TGTGCCAGCAGTTTATCGGGGACAGTGAACACTGAAGCTTTCTTT.

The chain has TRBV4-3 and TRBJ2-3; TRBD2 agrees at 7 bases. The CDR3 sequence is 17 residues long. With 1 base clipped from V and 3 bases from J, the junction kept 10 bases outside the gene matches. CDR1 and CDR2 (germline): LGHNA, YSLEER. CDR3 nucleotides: TGCGCCAGCAGCCAAGGGCCCGGGCGGGAGCGGACAGATACGCAGTATTTT. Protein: CASSQGPGRERTDTQYF.

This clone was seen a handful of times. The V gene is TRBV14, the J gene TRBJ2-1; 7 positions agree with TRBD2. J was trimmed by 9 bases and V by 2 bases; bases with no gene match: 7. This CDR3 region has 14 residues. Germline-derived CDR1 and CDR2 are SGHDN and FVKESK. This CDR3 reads CASSQMTSYGEQFF. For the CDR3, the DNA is TGTGCCAGCAGCCAAATGACTAGCTACGGTGAGCAGTTCTTC.

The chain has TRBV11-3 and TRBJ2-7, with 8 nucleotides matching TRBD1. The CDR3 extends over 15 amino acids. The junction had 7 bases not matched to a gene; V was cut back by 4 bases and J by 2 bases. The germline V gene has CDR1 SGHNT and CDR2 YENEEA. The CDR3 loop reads CASSWYRGFPYEQYF. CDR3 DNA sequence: TGTGCCAGCAGCTGGTACAGGGGGTTCCCCTACGAGCAGTACTTC.

CDR3: CASSQDSGVEKLFF. CDR3 DNA: TGTGCCAGCAGCCAAGATTCAGGGGTTGAAAAACTGTTTTTT. The chain is built from TRBV4-2 and TRBJ1-4; D may be TRBD1 (6 bases). Germline V gene sequence: CDR1 LGHNA, CDR2 YNFKEQ. CDR3 length equals 14 residues. Deletions cut 0 bases from V and 7 bases from J, with 9 bases between.